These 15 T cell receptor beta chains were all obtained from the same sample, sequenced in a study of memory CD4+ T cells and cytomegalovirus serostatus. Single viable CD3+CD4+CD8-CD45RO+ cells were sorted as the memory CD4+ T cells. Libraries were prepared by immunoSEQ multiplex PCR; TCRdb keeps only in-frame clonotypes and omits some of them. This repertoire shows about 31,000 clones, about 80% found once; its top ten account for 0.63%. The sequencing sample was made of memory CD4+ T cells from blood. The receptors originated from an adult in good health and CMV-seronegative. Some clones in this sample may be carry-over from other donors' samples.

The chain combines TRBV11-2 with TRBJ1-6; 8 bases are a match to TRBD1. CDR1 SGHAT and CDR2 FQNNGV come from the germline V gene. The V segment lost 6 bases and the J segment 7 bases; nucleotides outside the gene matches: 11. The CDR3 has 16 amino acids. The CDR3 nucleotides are TGTGCCAGCAGTCGCAGCGGACAGGGTGGGAATTCACCCCTCCACTTT. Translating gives CASSRSGQGGNSPLHF.

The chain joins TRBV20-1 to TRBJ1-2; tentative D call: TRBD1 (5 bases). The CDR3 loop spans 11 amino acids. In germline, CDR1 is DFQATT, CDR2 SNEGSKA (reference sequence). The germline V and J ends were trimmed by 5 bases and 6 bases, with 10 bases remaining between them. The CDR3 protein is CSAGIGDGYTF. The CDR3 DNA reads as TGCAGTGCTGGCATAGGGGATGGCTACACCTTC.

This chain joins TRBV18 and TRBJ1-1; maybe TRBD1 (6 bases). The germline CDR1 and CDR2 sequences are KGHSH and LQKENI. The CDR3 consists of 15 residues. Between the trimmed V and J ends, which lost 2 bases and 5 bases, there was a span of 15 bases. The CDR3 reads CASSPTQGQRTEAFF. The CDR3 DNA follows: TGTGCCAGCTCACCAACACAGGGCCAGAGGACTGAAGCTTTCTTT.

CDR3 region: CASSALTGTEAFF. Here the CDR3 DNA reads TGTGCCAGCAGCGCTCTGACAGGGACTGAAGCTTTCTTT. V is TRBV5-6 and J is TRBJ1-1, with TRBD1 matching over 7 bases. Unmatched junction bases numbered 5, after V lost 4 bases and J lost 5 bases. The V gene's germline CDR1 is SGHDT and CDR2 YYEEEE. This CDR3 is 13 amino acids long.

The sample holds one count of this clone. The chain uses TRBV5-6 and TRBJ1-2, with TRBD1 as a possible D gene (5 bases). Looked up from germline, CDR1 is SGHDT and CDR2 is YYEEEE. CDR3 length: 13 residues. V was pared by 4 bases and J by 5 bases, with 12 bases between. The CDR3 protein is CASSLGGIYGYTF. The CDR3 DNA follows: TGTGCCAGCAGCCTCGGGGGGATTTATGGCTACACCTTC.

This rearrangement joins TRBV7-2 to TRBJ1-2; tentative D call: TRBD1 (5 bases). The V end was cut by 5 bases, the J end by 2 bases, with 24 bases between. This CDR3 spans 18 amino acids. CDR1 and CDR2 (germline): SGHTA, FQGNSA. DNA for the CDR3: TGTGCCAGCAGCGCCCGGGGGAGAGGGGCCGGGGGGAACTATGGCTACACCTTC. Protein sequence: CASSARGRGAGGNYGYTF.

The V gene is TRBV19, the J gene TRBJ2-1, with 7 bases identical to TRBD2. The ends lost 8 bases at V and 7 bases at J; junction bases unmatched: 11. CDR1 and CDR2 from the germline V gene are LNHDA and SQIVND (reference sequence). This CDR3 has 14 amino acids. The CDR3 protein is CASSTPGLKNEQFF. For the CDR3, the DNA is TGTGCCAGTTCCACCCCGGGACTAAAAAATGAGCAGTTCTTC.

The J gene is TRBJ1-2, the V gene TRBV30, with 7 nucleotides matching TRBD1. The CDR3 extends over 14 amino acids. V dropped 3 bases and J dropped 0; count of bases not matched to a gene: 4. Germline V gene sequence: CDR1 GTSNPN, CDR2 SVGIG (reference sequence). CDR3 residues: CAWRTGVANYGYTF. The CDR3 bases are TGTGCCTGGAGAACAGGGGTAGCTAACTATGGCTACACCTTC.

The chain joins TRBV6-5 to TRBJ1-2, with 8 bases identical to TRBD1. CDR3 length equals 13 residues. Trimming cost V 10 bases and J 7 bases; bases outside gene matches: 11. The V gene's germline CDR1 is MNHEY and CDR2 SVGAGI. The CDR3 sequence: CANTQGAGGGYTF. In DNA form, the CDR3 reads TGTGCCAACACTCAGGGGGCCGGGGGTGGCTACACCTTC.

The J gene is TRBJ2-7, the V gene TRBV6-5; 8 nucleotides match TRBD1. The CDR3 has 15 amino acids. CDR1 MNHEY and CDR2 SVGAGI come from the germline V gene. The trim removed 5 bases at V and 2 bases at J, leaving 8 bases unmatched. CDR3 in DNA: TGTGCCAGCAGTCAGGGGGCGCTGGGTACCTACGAGCAGTACTTC. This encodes CASSQGALGTYEQYF.

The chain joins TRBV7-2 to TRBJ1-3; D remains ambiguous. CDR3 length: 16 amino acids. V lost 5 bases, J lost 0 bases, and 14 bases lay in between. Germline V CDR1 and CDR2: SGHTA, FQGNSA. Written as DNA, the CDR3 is TGTGCCAGCAGCCCGCTCGGAACCAACTCTGGAAACACCATATATTTT. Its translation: CASSPLGTNSGNTIYF.

The CDR3 loop reads CASSLARGRGQETQYF. For the CDR3, the DNA is TGTGCCAGCAGCTTAGCGCGGGGGAGGGGCCAAGAGACCCAGTACTTC. This chain joins TRBV7-9 and TRBJ2-5; TRBD2 matches 7 bases. CDR1 is SEHNR and CDR2 is FQNEAQ in the germline V gene (reference sequence). The CDR3 covers 16 residues. Losses at the gene ends were 0 bases for V and 1 base for J; bases not matched to a gene: 5. Filled out from reference TRBV7-9 and TRBJ2-5, the complete variable domain reads DTGVSQNPRHKITKRGQNVTFRCDPISEHNRLYWYRQTLGQGPEFLTYFQNEAQLEKSRLLSDRFSAERPKGSFSTLEIQRTEQGDSAMYLCASSLARGRGQETQYFGPGTRLLVL.

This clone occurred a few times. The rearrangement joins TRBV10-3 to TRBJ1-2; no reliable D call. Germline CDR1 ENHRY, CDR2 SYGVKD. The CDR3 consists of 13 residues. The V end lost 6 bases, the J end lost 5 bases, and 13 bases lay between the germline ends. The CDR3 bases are TGTGCCATCAGGGGAGATGTCCTGTATGGCTACACCTTC. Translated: CAIRGDVLYGYTF.

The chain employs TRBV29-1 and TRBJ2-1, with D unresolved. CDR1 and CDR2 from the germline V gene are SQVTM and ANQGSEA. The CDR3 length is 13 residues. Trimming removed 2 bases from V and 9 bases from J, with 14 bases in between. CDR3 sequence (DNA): TGCAGCGTTGAATTTACCGGCAATACTGAGCAGTTCTTC. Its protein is CSVEFTGNTEQFF.

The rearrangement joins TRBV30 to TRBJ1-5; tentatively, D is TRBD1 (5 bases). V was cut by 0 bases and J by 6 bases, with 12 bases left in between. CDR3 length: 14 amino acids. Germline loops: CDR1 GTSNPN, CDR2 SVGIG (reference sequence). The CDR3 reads CAWSVGDLVQPQHF. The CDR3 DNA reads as TGTGCCTGGAGTGTAGGGGACTTGGTTCAGCCCCAGCATTTT.